Following are 16 T cell receptor beta chains from one sample sequenced in a study of blood T cell repertoires in COVID-19. Here immunoSEQ multiplex PCR was the method, and the copy in TCRdb shows in-frame clones only, minus some. The repertoire includes fewer than 250,000 clones, 86% of them detected once, and roughly 1.6% sits in the top ten. The sequenced sample was peripheral blood. The origin of the receptors is an older woman who had recovered from COVID-19.

This chain uses TRBV2 with TRBJ2-7; TRBD2 matches 12 bases. With 6 bases clipped from V and 2 bases from J, the junction kept 2 bases outside the gene matches. Germline values: CDR1 SNHLY, CDR2 FYNNEI. This CDR3 region has 14 residues. DNA for the CDR3: TGTGCCAGCAGACTAGCGGGGGGTCCCTACGAGCAGTACTTC. It specifies CASRLAGGPYEQYF.

The chain recombines TRBV7-9 with TRBJ1-1; D is ambiguous. The CDR3 contains 13 residues. From germline, CDR1 is SEHNR and CDR2 FQNEAQ (reference sequence). V was shortened by 2 bases and J by 3 bases, with 7 bases between the two germline ends. The CDR3 DNA is TGTGCCAGCAGCTTATTATCGGACACTGAAGCTTTCTTT. It translates to CASSLLSDTEAFF.

This sequence joins TRBV3-1 (or the pseudogene TRBV3-2) and TRBJ2-3, with 7 bases aligning to TRBD2. J was trimmed by 2 bases and V by 5 bases; bases with no gene match: 4. The CDR3 length is 14 residues. Germline loops: CDR1 LGHDT, CDR2 YNNKEL (reference sequence). The CDR3 DNA reads as TGTGCCAGCAGCATCGGGGGGTACACAGATACGCAGTATTTT. Translated, it gives CASSIGGYTDTQYF.

The chain employs TRBV7-6 and TRBJ2-1, with D maybe TRBD1 (5 bases). The CDR3 is 16 residues long. V shed 1 base and J shed 6 bases, with 16 bases lying between them. Germline V CDR1 and CDR2: SGHVS, FNYEAQ. The CDR3 coding sequence is TGTGCCAGCAGCTTAGAAACAGGCGAAGGGGTCAATGAGCAGTTCTTC. Translated: CASSLETGEGVNEQFF.

V usage is TRBV9 and J usage is TRBJ1-2, with D uncertain. The CDR3 extends over 13 amino acids. V lost 0 bases and J 1 base, leaving 4 bases between the germline ends. CDR1 SGDLS and CDR2 YYNGEE come from the germline V gene. The DNA of the CDR3 is TGTGCCAGCAGCGTAGACGGTAACTATGGCTACACCTTC. It is translated as CASSVDGNYGYTF. The full variable domain, its missing parts supplied by reference TRBV9 and TRBJ1-2, is DSGVTQTPKHLITATGQRVTLRCSPRSGDLSVYWYQQSLDQGLQFLIQYYNGEERAKGNILERFSAQQFPDLHSELNLSSLELGDSALYFCASSVDGNYGYTFGSGTRLTVV.

V gene TRBV6-5 combines with J gene TRBJ2-3, with TRBD2 as a possible D gene (7 bases). The CDR3 extends over 16 amino acids. V was cut by 0 bases and J by 4 bases, with 14 bases left in between. Germline V gene data show CDR1 as MNHEY and CDR2 as SVGAGI. CDR3 DNA: TGTGCCAGCAGTTACTCTCCCGGGGGGCCATCAGATACGCAGTATTTT. This sequence encodes CASSYSPGGPSDTQYF.

The chain combines TRBV10-3 with TRBJ1-1; no clear D gene. V gave up 7 bases and J gave up 3 bases, with 15 bases separating them. Looked up from germline, CDR1 is ENHRY and CDR2 is SYGVKD. The CDR3 extends over 14 amino acids. The CDR3 sequence: CAIIESLADTEAFF. CDR3 nucleotides: TGTGCCATCATCGAGTCCCTTGCGGACACTGAAGCTTTCTTT.

The J gene is TRBJ1-3, the V gene TRBV4-2; perhaps TRBD1 as D (6 bases). Germline V gene sequence: CDR1 LGHNA, CDR2 YNFKEQ. The CDR3 runs 16 residues. Trimming took off 8 bases at V and 4 bases at J, with 21 bases between the two ends. The CDR3 sequence: CASLRSVGGPGNTIYF. As DNA, the CDR3 is TGTGCCAGCCTCCGGTCTGTGGGGGGGCCAGGAAACACCATATATTTT.

The chain uses TRBV10-3 and TRBJ2-5, with 9 bases that match TRBD2. The CDR3 has 15 amino acids. Germline CDR1 is ENHRY and CDR2 is SYGVKD. After removal of 4 bases from V and 5 bases from J, the junction contained 8 bases not matched to a gene. As DNA, the CDR3 is TGTGCCATCAGTGCAGGCGGGGGGGCCTTGGAGACCCAGTACTTC. This encodes CAISAGGGALETQYF.

The V call is TRBV3-1 (or the pseudogene TRBV3-2), the J call TRBJ2-3; 11 bases are shared with TRBD2. The CDR3 sequence is 15 residues long. J gave up 2 bases and V 4 bases, and 2 bases lay outside the gene matches. Germline CDR1 reads LGHDT; CDR2 reads YNNKEL (reference sequence). CDR3 protein: CASSPLAGDTDTQYF. The CDR3 coding sequence is TGTGCCAGCAGCCCACTAGCGGGGGACACAGATACGCAGTATTTT.

This sequence joins TRBV19 and TRBJ1-2, with D perhaps TRBD1 (6 bases). This CDR3 spans 15 amino acids. Per the germline V gene, CDR1 is LNHDA and CDR2 is SQIVND (reference sequence). Trimming removed 4 bases at V and 1 base at J, with 13 bases between. The CDR3 reads CASSTSGVGNYGYTF. The CDR3 DNA is TGTGCCAGTAGTACCTCAGGGGTCGGTAACTATGGCTACACCTTC.

V and J are TRBV3-1 (or the pseudogene TRBV3-2) and TRBJ1-2, with 8 bases lining up with TRBD1. The CDR3 spans 15 residues. The J segment lost 4 bases and the V segment lost 6 bases, leaving 10 bases of the junction unmatched. Germline CDR1 and CDR2: LGHDT and YNNKEL (reference sequence). The CDR3, as DNA: TGTGCCAGCAGTTACTACGGACAGGGAGGCTATGGCTACACCTTC. Amino acid sequence: CASSYYGQGGYGYTF.

The rearrangement joins TRBV10-3 to TRBJ1-6, with no clear D. Germline V gene data show CDR1 as ENHRY and CDR2 as SYGVKD. The CDR3 sequence is 12 residues long. Trimming shortened V by 5 bases and J by 8 bases, and 7 bases separated the two germline ends. The CDR3 bases are TGTGCCATCAGTTCCCCGGATTCACCCCTCCACTTT. Encoded protein: CAISSPDSPLHF.

The genes are TRBV7-3 and TRBJ1-5; no clear D. The germline gives CDR1 SGHTA, CDR2 FQGTGA. The CDR3 extends over 13 amino acids. The ends were cut back, 5 bases at V and 5 bases at J, with 10 bases in the middle. CDR3 amino acids: CASSPGGYQPQHF. CDR3 DNA sequence: TGTGCCAGCAGCCCGGGAGGTTATCAGCCCCAGCATTTT.

The CDR3 loop is CASSLVPVYGYTF. For the CDR3, the DNA is TGTGCCAGCAGTTTAGTTCCTGTCTATGGCTACACCTTC. The gene calls are TRBV12-3 or TRBV12-4 and TRBJ1-2; D unclear. The CDR3 has 13 residues. Trimming cost V 1 base and J 4 bases, with 7 bases left between them.

This clone appeared a few times. Other DNA sequences in this sample translate to the same CDR3. V usage is TRBV19 and J usage is TRBJ1-5, with D possibly TRBD1 on 5 matching bases. Looked up from germline, CDR1 is LNHDA and CDR2 is SQIVND (reference sequence). The length of the CDR3 is 14 residues. V lost 4 bases and J lost 1, with 8 bases in between. CDR3 coding DNA: TGTGCCAGTAGTAGGGGGGGGAGCAATCAGCCCCAGCATTTT. Protein: CASSRGGSNQPQHF.